The source of this T cell receptor beta chain is a study of CD8+CD57+ T cells in acquired aplastic anemia. Germline V lookup: CDR1 SQVTM, CDR2 ANQGSEA. This CDR3 is 14 amino acids long. V dropped 4 bases and J dropped 5; count of bases not matched to a gene: 9. The template used for profiling TCR beta VDJ and CDR3 was genomic DNA. Using its own MiXCR run on the reads, TCRdb lists one record per CDR3 protein. Of about 160,000 distinct CDR3 sequences in the sample, about 70% were seen once. Study results and caveats: Common to patients and controls were 25 to 30 CD8+ CDR3 sequences. Simpson's diversity of CD8+ cells was not significantly different in patients compared with controls.

For sequencing, patients were chosen who had shown expansion of CD8+CD57+ cells by flow cytometry. Patients uniformly had severe acquired aplastic anemia. No patient had been given any therapy when blood was sampled. There are many counts of this clonotype. Its antigen is undetermined. Source material: sorted CD4+, CD8+, or CD8+CD57+ T cells (not recorded which) from PBMCs. The clonotype originates from a human donor with aplastic anemia. The chain has TRBV29-1 and TRBJ2-5; TRBD2 agrees at 8 bases. In DNA form, the CDR3 reads TGCAGCGTTGGTCATCGGGGGGGGAGCGAGACCCAGTACTTC. The encoded protein is CSVGHRGGSETQYF.